The 6 T cell receptor beta chains in this list originate from one sample, sequenced in a study of blood T cell repertoires in COVID-19. TCRdb's copy holds only in-frame clones and misses some; the assay was immunoSEQ multiplex PCR. Found here are some 300,000 clones, roughly 89% of them singletons; the top ten hold 2.9%. The sequenced material came from PBMCs or T cells enriched from blood (not recorded which). The source is a woman aged 45-59 years who had been exposed to COVID-19.

The chain employs TRBV28 and TRBJ2-7, with 9 positions matching TRBD1. Unmatched junction bases numbered 9, after V lost 6 bases and J lost 0 bases. CDR1 is MDHEN and CDR2 is SYDVKM in the germline V gene. The CDR3 is 16 amino acids. CDR3 nucleotide sequence: TGTGCCAGCAGAATTCGACAGGGGGGCGGCTCCTACGAGCAGTACTTC. Encoded protein: CASRIRQGGGSYEQYF.

The chain carries TRBV5-1 and TRBJ2-7; 8 bases line up with TRBD1. Germline CDR1 reads SGHRS; CDR2 reads YFSETQ. V dropped 5 bases and J dropped 0; count of bases not matched to a gene: 7. This CDR3 is built from 15 residues. The CDR3 loop is CASRLTGGNSYEQYF. In nucleotides, the CDR3 is TGCGCCAGCAGGTTAACAGGGGGGAACTCCTACGAGCAGTACTTC.

The chain has TRBV7-2 and TRBJ1-5; a weak D match, TRBD1 (6 bases). The CDR3 extends over 17 amino acids. V was shortened by 4 bases and J by 1 base, with 17 bases between the two germline ends. Germline V gene lookup returns CDR1 SGHTA and CDR2 FQGNSA. The CDR3 DNA follows: TGTGCCAGCAGCTCCTCCCGGGGGGGGCCCAGCAATCAGCCCCAGCATTTT. This codes for CASSSSRGGPSNQPQHF.

The J gene is TRBJ2-3, the V gene TRBV7-9; TRBD1 aligns across 8 bases. V lost 11 bases and J lost 3; bases outside the gene matches: 7. This CDR3 has 13 amino acids. In germline, CDR1 is SEHNR, CDR2 FQNEAQ (reference sequence). The CDR3 bases are TGTGCCCGGACACAGGGGGAGACAGATACGCAGTATTTT. It yields the protein CARTQGETDTQYF.

V gene TRBV7-9 combines with J gene TRBJ1-2; perhaps TRBD1 as D (5 bases). Germline-derived CDR1 and CDR2 are SEHNR and FQNEAQ (reference sequence). CDR3 length: 15 amino acids. V lost 9 bases and J lost 5, with 22 bases in between. The CDR3 is CASYSSGGLWYGYTF. In DNA form, the CDR3 reads TGTGCCAGTTACTCGTCGGGGGGTCTGTGGTATGGCTACACCTTC.

This sequence joins TRBV2 and TRBJ1-4; tentative D call: TRBD1 (6 bases). Germline V gene sequence: CDR1 SNHLY, CDR2 FYNNEI. Trimming removed 8 bases from V and 3 bases from J, with 13 bases in between. The CDR3 covers 14 residues. In DNA form, the CDR3 reads TGTGCCAGCCGAAACAGGGTGCCTAATGAAAAACTGTTTTTT. Translating it yields CASRNRVPNEKLFF. The whole variable domain, remainder taken from reference TRBV2 and TRBJ1-4, is EPEVTQTPSHQVTQMGQEVILRCVPISNHLYFYWYRQILGQKVEFLVSFYNNEISEKSEIFDDQFSVERPDGSNFTLKIRSTKLEDSAMYFCASRNRVPNEKLFFGSGTQLSVL.